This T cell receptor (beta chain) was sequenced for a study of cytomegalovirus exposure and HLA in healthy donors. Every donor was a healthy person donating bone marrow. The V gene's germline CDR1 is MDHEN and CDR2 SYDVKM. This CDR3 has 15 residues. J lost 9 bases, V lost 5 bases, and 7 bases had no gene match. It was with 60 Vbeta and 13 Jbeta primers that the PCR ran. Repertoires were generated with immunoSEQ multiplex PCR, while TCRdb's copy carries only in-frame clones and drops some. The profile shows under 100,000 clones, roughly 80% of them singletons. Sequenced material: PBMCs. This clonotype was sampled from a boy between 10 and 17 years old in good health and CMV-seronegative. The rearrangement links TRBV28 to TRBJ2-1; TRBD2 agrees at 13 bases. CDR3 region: CASSRAGLAGSEQFF. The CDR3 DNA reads TGTGCCAGCAGTCGGGCGGGACTAGCGGGGAGTGAGCAGTTCTTC.